One and the same sample provided the 14 T cell receptor beta chains below, sequenced in a study of T cells after posttransplantation cyclophosphamide. The method was immunoSEQ multiplex PCR; TCRdb's version includes in-frame clones alone and lacks a portion of them. The sample lists around 24,000 clones, none appearing once, the ten largest making up around 1.7%. Busulfan-fludarabine conditioning, marrow transplant, and cyclophosphamide on days +3 and +4 were administered. The material sequenced was PBMCs, taken after allogeneic stem cell transplant with posttransplant cyclophosphamide. Every receptor here comes from a male patient under 35 who received an allogeneic stem cell transplant from a related donor, was CMV-positive, and had no GVHD. Some T cells here may be from the graft donor.

There are many counts of this clone. This rearrangement joins TRBV7-9 to TRBJ2-4, with 7 bases aligning to TRBD1. The CDR3 is 15 amino acids. J gave up 2 bases and V 4 bases, and 5 bases lay outside the gene matches. The germline gives CDR1 SEHNR, CDR2 FQNEAQ (reference sequence). For the CDR3, the DNA is TGTGCCAGCAGCTCTGTAGGGGGCACCAAAAACATTCAGTACTTC. It encodes CASSSVGGTKNIQYF.

Many counts were recorded for this clone. The CDR3 nucleotides read TGTGCCATCGGTAGCGGGACGGGGAACATTCAGTACTTC. It specifies CAIGSGTGNIQYF. This sequence joins TRBV10-3 and TRBJ2-4; 8 bases line up with TRBD2. The CDR3 runs 13 residues. The ends lost 8 bases at V and 7 bases at J; junction bases unmatched: 7. CDR1 and CDR2 from the germline V gene are ENHRY and SYGVKD.

This chain joins TRBV6-6 and TRBJ1-3; 8 nucleotides line up with TRBD1. Losses at the gene ends were 8 bases for V and 4 bases for J; bases not matched to a gene: 10. The germline V gene has CDR1 MNHNY and CDR2 SVGAGI (reference sequence). This CDR3 is built from 15 residues. The CDR3 protein is CASLDRGTGGNTIYF. The CDR3 coding sequence is TGTGCCAGCCTCGACAGGGGAACAGGGGGAAACACCATATATTTT.

Many counts were recorded for this clone. This rearrangement joins TRBV6-6 to TRBJ1-1; TRBD1 agrees at 10 bases. Germline CDR1 and CDR2: MNHNY and SVGAGI (reference sequence). This CDR3 comprises 15 residues. V was clipped by 6 bases and J by 0 bases; unmatched bases: 4. CDR3 amino acids: CASRGQGGMNTEAFF. CDR3 nucleotides: TGTGCCAGCAGAGGACAGGGGGGCATGAACACTGAAGCTTTCTTT.

This clone was observed many times. This chain connects TRBV30 to TRBJ2-7; 9 positions match TRBD2. The CDR3 has 15 residues. Germline V gene sequence: CDR1 GTSNPN, CDR2 SVGIG (reference sequence). After removal of 2 bases from V and 1 base from J, the junction contained 6 bases not matched to a gene. The CDR3 region is CAWSFGLAFSYEQYF. The CDR3 DNA is TGTGCCTGGAGTTTCGGACTAGCGTTTTCCTACGAGCAGTACTTC.

The chain uses TRBV13 and TRBJ2-5, with D possibly matching TRBD1 (6 bases). The end of the DNA aligns better with TRBJ2-7, so the J call may be wrong. The germline CDR1 and CDR2 sequences are PRHDT and FYEKMQ (reference sequence). This CDR3 region has 15 residues. DNA for the CDR3: TGTGCCAGCAGCCCCTGGGGGCGGCCCTCCTACGAGCAGTACTTC. It yields the protein CASSPWGRPSYEQYF.

This clone turned up a few times. CDR3 bases: TGTGCCAGCAGCTTCGGGACAGGTCACGGGGAGCTGTTTTTT. Encoded protein: CASSFGTGHGELFF. This chain connects TRBV7-9 to TRBJ2-2; 8 bases fit TRBD1. J lost 7 bases, V lost 3 bases, and 4 bases had no gene match. Germline V gives CDR1 SEHNR, CDR2 FQNEAQ (reference sequence). CDR3 length equals 14 residues.

This clone was observed at least ten times. The chain couples TRBV28 to TRBJ2-7; 7 nucleotides line up with TRBD2. The CDR3 length is 15 residues. Trimming took 3 bases from V and 4 from J; bases not matched to a gene: 9. The V gene's germline CDR1 is MDHEN and CDR2 SYDVKM. The CDR3 sequence is CASSFWGGTQYEQYF. CDR3 in DNA: TGTGCCAGCAGTTTTTGGGGGGGGACCCAATACGAGCAGTACTTC.

The table lists this clone with many counts. The rearrangement joins TRBV30 to TRBJ1-3; perhaps TRBD1 as D (6 bases). V gave up 3 bases and J gave up 0 bases, with 12 bases separating them. CDR3 size: 15 residues. The V gene's germline CDR1 is GTSNPN and CDR2 SVGIG (reference sequence). CDR3 sequence: CAWRSQGISGNTIYF. The CDR3 DNA follows: TGTGCCTGGAGAAGTCAGGGGATCTCTGGAAACACCATATATTTT.

This clone showed up many times. This chain joins TRBV29-1 and TRBJ1-1; 9 nucleotides agree with TRBD1. V shed 4 bases and J 6 bases; nucleotides not matched to a gene: 12. From germline, CDR1 is SQVTM and CDR2 ANQGSEA. The CDR3 contains 15 residues. CDR3 bases: TGCAGCGTTGCGAAGGCCGGGACAGGGTTCGCTGAAGCTTTCTTT. Translating gives CSVAKAGTGFAEAFF.

This clone was counted ten times or more. The chain employs TRBV14 and TRBJ2-1; TRBD2 matches 9 bases. This CDR3 comprises 16 residues. From germline, CDR1 is SGHDN and CDR2 FVKESK. V lost 4 bases to trimming and J lost 3 bases; unmatched junction nucleotides: 7. The CDR3 region is CASSLWPSGVYNEQFF. CDR3 sequence (DNA): TGTGCCAGCAGCCTATGGCCTAGCGGGGTCTACAATGAGCAGTTCTTC.

This clone was counted ten times or more. The chain uses TRBV2 and TRBJ2-3; D not certain. CDR3 length: 15 amino acids. Germline CDR1 SNHLY, CDR2 FYNNEI. V lost 1 base and J 0 bases, leaving 8 bases between the germline ends. The CDR3 nucleotides read TGTGCCAGCAGTGAAGACGGTACTAGCACAGATACGCAGTATTTT. Translating it yields CASSEDGTSTDTQYF.

This clone was recorded at least ten times. This chain joins TRBV7-3 and TRBJ2-5, with D possibly matching TRBD2 (5 bases). Trimming took 5 bases from V and 5 from J, leaving 18 bases between them. This CDR3 region has 15 residues. In germline, CDR1 is SGHTA, CDR2 FQGTGA. CDR3 region: CASSALGGVGETQYF. The CDR3 DNA follows: TGTGCCAGCAGCGCACTAGGAGGAGTGGGGGAGACCCAGTACTTC.

This clone was recorded many times. V and J are TRBV6-5 and TRBJ2-7; D is uncertain. Germline V lookup: CDR1 MNHEY, CDR2 SVGAGI. The ends were cut back, 0 bases at V and 0 bases at J, with 12 bases in the middle. The CDR3 covers 16 residues. CDR3 sequence (DNA): TGTGCCAGCAGTTACTCGAGTTCATCGAGCTCCTACGAGCAGTACTTC. The encoded protein is CASSYSSSSSSYEQYF.